This TCR beta chain originates from a study of T cells in Graves' hyperthyroidism and ophthalmopathy. Study-wide results and limits: Researchers found most expanded thyroid clonotypes above 0.001 in blood as well. Ophthalmopathy was separated from stable hyperthyroidism by a 13 V-J model.

Amplification of TCR beta CDR3 regions was performed using RNA transcripts as template. The HTBI primer set drove a first-round RT-PCR of the TCR CDR3. TCRdb redid the calling of the multiplex PCR reads with MiXCR, one entry per CDR3 protein. This table has 500,000 to 600,000 distinct CDR3 sequences, around 15% appearing once. Diagnoses were made from clinical symptoms, serum measures (thyroxine and TRAb), thyroid ultrasound and orbital computed tomography. This clonotype was counted ten times or more. The antigen is not known. At one end, the junction sequence differs from germline, possibly due to a read error. The CDR3 is 10 residues long. CDR1 is SGHTA, CDR2 FQGNSA, per germline.

The sequence was collected from a woman under 30 with Graves' hyperthyroidism. This chain uses TRBV7-2 with TRBJ2-5; D not certain. The sequencing sample was made of blood. This CDR3 is CASSLGWLHF. In DNA, the CDR3 is TGTGCCAGCAGCTTAGGATGGTTGCACTTC.